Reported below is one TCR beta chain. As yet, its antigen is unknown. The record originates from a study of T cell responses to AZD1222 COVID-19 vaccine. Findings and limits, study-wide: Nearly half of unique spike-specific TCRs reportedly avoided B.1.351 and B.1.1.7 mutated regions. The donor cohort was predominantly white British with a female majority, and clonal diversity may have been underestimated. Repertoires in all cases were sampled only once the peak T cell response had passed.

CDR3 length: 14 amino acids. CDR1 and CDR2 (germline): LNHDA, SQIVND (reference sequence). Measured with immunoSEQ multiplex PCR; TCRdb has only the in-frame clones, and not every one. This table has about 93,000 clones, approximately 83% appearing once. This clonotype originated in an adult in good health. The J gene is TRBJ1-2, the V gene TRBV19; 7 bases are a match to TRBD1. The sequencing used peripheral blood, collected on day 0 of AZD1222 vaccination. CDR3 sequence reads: CATRRGQSYYGYTF. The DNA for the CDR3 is TGTGCGACCCGGAGGGGGCAGAGCTACTATGGCTACACCTTC.